This T cell receptor (beta chain) was sequenced in a study of T-cell memory formation after mild COVID-19. The overall study: In these data, TCR clusters were largely donor specific.

In regard to this clonotype: Its antigen is not known.

TCRdb re-analysed the 5' RACE reads in MiXCR, keeping a single row per CDR3 protein. The data hold hundreds of thousands of distinct CDR3 sequences, with around 20% observed a single time. The germline V gene has CDR1 SNHLY and CDR2 FYNNEI. Trimming stripped 2 bases from V and 5 bases from J, with 15 bases between. The CDR3 runs 15 residues. Findings and caveats of the study: While clones contracting from day 15 to 85 were balanced between CD4 and CD8, later expanders leaned CD4+. Some clones that responded were present in memory (sampled pre-infection), which suggests cross-reactive memory joined.

The TCR originated in an adult woman who had mild COVID-19 (a few samples of this study predate the infection). Cell type and time point are not known. The rearrangement links TRBV2 to TRBJ1-2; a possible D gene is TRBD1 (5 bases). Sample: PBMCs or a T cell subset sorted from them (not recorded which). CDR3 DNA sequence: TGTGCCAGCAGTGAAAACGGGGGAATAGGGTATGGCTACACCTTC. It encodes CASSENGGIGYGYTF.